The 29 T cell receptor beta chains below were found in one sample sequenced in a study of vaccination effects on CD4 cells after COVID-19. The assay was immunoSEQ multiplex PCR, and TCRdb's table has in-frame clones only and misses some. The sample records about 15,000 clones, more than 60% being singletons. Their antigens are not known. Peptide-pool stimulation followed by sequencing identified expanded antigen-specific CD4+ clonotypes in the ViraFEST assay. CD4+ T cells were isolated after about nine days of culture. Either the BNT162b2 or mRNA-1273 vaccine was given to participants in two doses. Here the sequenced sample was CD4+ T cells from PBMCs cultured with HCoV-NL63 spike peptides, taken after COVID-19 vaccination. The receptors originated from a human donor who received a COVID-19 vaccine.

V is TRBV30 and J is TRBJ1-6; TRBD1 is a possible D gene (5 bases). Trimming stripped 6 bases from V and 7 bases from J, with 10 bases between. CDR3 length equals 12 residues. Germline lookup yields CDR1 GTSNPN and CDR2 SVGIG (reference sequence). CDR3 residues: CACRVYNSPLHF. In DNA form, the CDR3 reads TGTGCCTGCAGGGTATACAATTCACCCCTCCACTTT. Together with reference TRBV30 and TRBJ1-6, the CDR3 gives the full variable domain: SQTIHQWPATLVQPVGSPLSLECTVEGTSNPNLYWYRQAAGRGLQLLFYSVGIGQISSEVPQNLSASRPQDRQFILSSKKLLLSDSGFYLCACRVYNSPLHFGNGTRLTVT.

This clone was detected only a few times. This rearrangement joins TRBV4-2 to TRBJ1-3; 8 positions match TRBD1. Per germline, CDR1 LGHNA and CDR2 YNFKEQ. The J segment lost 1 base and the V segment lost 4 bases, leaving 9 bases of the junction unmatched. The CDR3 is 17 residues long. DNA of the CDR3: TGTGCCAGCAGCCCTGGGGGCAGGGGGCGGTCTGGAAACACCATATATTTT. Its protein product is CASSPGGRGRSGNTIYF.

The J gene is TRBJ2-1, the V gene TRBV5-1, with 8 bases lining up with TRBD2. Germline V gene data show CDR1 as SGHRS and CDR2 as YFSETQ. Trimming took 3 bases from V and 6 from J; bases not matched to a gene: 14. CDR3 size: 17 residues. The CDR3 bases are TGCGCCAGCAGCTCCTTTTTATCGGGAGGGCCTGGCAATGAGCAGTTCTTC. Protein sequence: CASSSFLSGGPGNEQFF.

As DNA, the CDR3 is TGTGCCAGCATTCCCCAGGGGGTCCCTAACTATGGCTACACCTTC. It yields the protein CASIPQGVPNYGYTF. This rearrangement joins TRBV5-4 to TRBJ1-2; 7 bases are a match to TRBD1. This CDR3 region has 15 residues. Trimming took 6 bases from V and 0 from J; bases not matched to a gene: 8. The germline CDR1 and CDR2 sequences are SGHNT and YYREEE (reference sequence).

The chain has TRBV6-1 and TRBJ2-5; the match to TRBD1 covers 7 bases. Germline CDR1 and CDR2: MNHNS and SASEGT. After removal of 0 bases from V and 3 bases from J, the junction contained 10 bases not matched to a gene. This CDR3 has 17 amino acids. CDR3 sequence (DNA): TGTGCCAGCAGTGAAGCTTGGGGATTGACAGGGAAAGAGACCCAGTACTTC. This gives the protein CASSEAWGLTGKETQYF.

The chain combines TRBV29-1 with TRBJ1-1, with TRBD1 identical over 8 bases. Germline lookup yields CDR1 SQVTM and CDR2 ANQGSEA. J was trimmed by 1 base and V by 7 bases; bases with no gene match: 5. The CDR3 is 13 amino acids. CDR3 in amino acids: CSAAQGANTEAFF. In DNA, the CDR3 is TGCAGCGCCGCCCAGGGGGCGAACACTGAAGCTTTCTTT. Drawing the rest from reference TRBV29-1 and TRBJ1-1, the complete variable domain is SAVISQKPSRDICQRGTSLTIQCQVDSQVTMMFWYRQQPGQSLTLIATANQGSEATYESGFVIDKFPISRPNLTFSTLTVSNMSPEDSSIYLCSAAQGANTEAFFGQGTRLTVV.

The V and J genes are TRBV5-1 and TRBJ2-7; 12 bases map to TRBD1. From germline, CDR1 is SGHRS and CDR2 YFSETQ. The CDR3 has 15 amino acids. V was pared by 2 bases and J by 3 bases, with 3 bases of the junction left unmatched. This CDR3 is CASSFRDRGLYEQYF. In DNA, the CDR3 is TGCGCCAGCAGCTTCCGGGACAGGGGGCTCTACGAGCAGTACTTC.

The J gene is TRBJ1-2, the V gene TRBV7-9, with 7 bases aligning to TRBD1. CDR1 and CDR2 from the germline V gene are SEHNR and FQNEAQ (reference sequence). CDR3 length equals 15 residues. J was trimmed by 2 bases and V by 3 bases; bases with no gene match: 6. The CDR3 DNA reads TGTGCCAGCAGCTTGGGCAGGGGGACGAACTATGGCTACACCTTC. It yields the protein CASSLGRGTNYGYTF.

This clone was seen more than once but under ten times. This chain links TRBV20-1 with TRBJ1-1, with D maybe TRBD1 (5 bases). Germline CDR1 DFQATT, CDR2 SNEGSKA (reference sequence). The CDR3 has 11 residues. V was trimmed by 6 bases and J by 10 bases, leaving 15 bases between them. The CDR3 coding sequence is TGCAGTGCCAAAAAGGGTGGGGGAGCTTTCTTT. Translating gives CSAKKGGGAFF.

The gene calls are TRBV30 and TRBJ2-5, with 9 nucleotides matching TRBD2. Germline V gives CDR1 GTSNPN, CDR2 SVGIG (reference sequence). The CDR3 is 14 amino acids. V dropped 4 bases and J dropped 2; count of bases not matched to a gene: 5. The CDR3 DNA reads as TGTGCCTGGAAAGCAGGACTAGCGCAAGAGACCCAGTACTTC. This translates into CAWKAGLAQETQYF.

The CDR3 sequence: CAISESATGSYEQYF. DNA of the CDR3: TGTGCCATCAGTGAGTCCGCGACAGGGAGCTACGAGCAGTACTTC. The chain uses TRBV10-3 and TRBJ2-7; 7 positions match TRBD1. This CDR3 contains 15 residues. The ends lost 0 bases at V and 3 bases at J; junction bases unmatched: 5. CDR1 is ENHRY and CDR2 is SYGVKD in the germline V gene.

The chain uses TRBV20-1 and TRBJ2-5; perhaps TRBD1 as D (6 bases). The V end was cut by 6 bases, the J end by 5 bases, with 10 bases between. Looked up from germline, CDR1 is DFQATT and CDR2 is SNEGSKA (reference sequence). This CDR3 has 11 amino acids. The CDR3 sequence: CSALQGETQYF. In DNA, the CDR3 is TGCAGTGCCTTGCAGGGGGAGACCCAGTACTTC.

The V gene is TRBV14, the J gene TRBJ2-2; D is ambiguous. CDR1 is SGHDN, CDR2 FVKESK, per germline. V lost 7 bases and J lost 2, with 11 bases in between. The CDR3 contains 14 residues. The CDR3 DNA reads as TGTGCCAGCAAGGGCGGAGCCAACACCGGGGAGCTGTTTTTT. Its translation: CASKGGANTGELFF.

The sample holds one count of this clone. V and J are TRBV29-1 and TRBJ1-2; D remains unclear. Trimming pared 8 bases from V and 0 bases from J, leaving 10 bases between. Per germline, CDR1 SQVTM and CDR2 ANQGSEA. The CDR3 extends over 12 amino acids. For the CDR3, the DNA is TGCAGCTCGATCAGTCCTAACTATGGCTACACCTTC. This codes for CSSISPNYGYTF.

This clone has a handful of counts. The CDR3 loop reads CASSGFGWDSPRPQHF. Here the CDR3 DNA reads TGTGCCAGCAGCGGATTCGGGTGGGACAGTCCTCGACCCCAGCATTTT. This chain connects TRBV5-8 to TRBJ1-5; 7 bases fit TRBD1. Germline CDR1 is SGHTS and CDR2 is YDEGEE. The CDR3 extends over 16 amino acids. V lost 4 bases, J lost 10 bases, and 17 bases stayed unmatched.

CDR3 amino acids: CASSLGTGDYGYTF. Written as DNA, the CDR3 is TGCGCCAGCAGCTTGGGGACAGGGGACTATGGCTACACCTTC. The rearrangement joins TRBV5-1 to TRBJ1-2; 9 positions match TRBD1. This CDR3 has 14 amino acids. The J segment lost 3 bases and the V segment lost 0 bases, leaving 0 bases of the junction unmatched. Germline V CDR1 and CDR2: SGHRS, YFSETQ.

The chain joins TRBV7-8 to TRBJ2-7, with a tentative D call TRBD2 (5 bases). Trimming removed 5 bases at V and 4 bases at J, with 21 bases between. The CDR3 extends over 16 amino acids. Germline CDR1 and CDR2: SGHVS and FQNEAQ. In DNA form, the CDR3 reads TGTGCCAGCAGCCTGTCTCTTGGCCTTGGAGGTTACGAGCAGTACTTC. This sequence encodes CASSLSLGLGGYEQYF.

The chain links TRBV5-5 to TRBJ1-1; D perhaps matches TRBD1 (5 bases). The V end lost 0 bases, the J end lost 5 bases, and 11 bases lay between the germline ends. The CDR3 length is 14 residues. Germline CDR1 is SGHKS and CDR2 is YYEKEE (reference sequence). CDR3 DNA: TGTGCCAGCAGCTTGGACCCCGGGGGGACTGAAGCTTTCTTT. Protein: CASSLDPGGTEAFF.

The CDR3 is CASSPGSGGDNQPQHF. As DNA, the CDR3 is TGTGCCAGCAGTCCTGGTTCGGGGGGGGACAATCAGCCCCAGCATTTT. J is TRBJ1-5 and V is TRBV6-6, with a tentative D call TRBD1 (5 bases). There are 16 residues in the CDR3. CDR1 and CDR2 (germline): MNHNY, SVGAGI (reference sequence). Trimming stripped 5 bases from V and 3 bases from J, with 17 bases between.

The CDR3 DNA sequence: TGTGCCAGCAGTTTACTAATCGGTTCAGAAGCTTTCTTT. Translated: CASSLLIGSEAFF. This chain links TRBV12-3 or TRBV12-4 with TRBJ1-1; D remains ambiguous. Trimming removed 2 bases from V and 8 bases from J, with 12 bases in between. CDR3 length: 13 residues.

In its sample, this clone was seen a few times. V is TRBV19 and J is TRBJ1-2, with 10 bases that match TRBD1. Germline V gives CDR1 LNHDA, CDR2 SQIVND (reference sequence). Trimming cost V 6 bases and J 3 bases; bases outside gene matches: 7. This CDR3 region has 15 residues. The DNA of the CDR3 is TGTGCCAGTAGGACGACAGGGGGCAGAGACTATGGCTACACCTTC. Its protein is CASRTTGGRDYGYTF.

The rearrangement joins TRBV7-9 to TRBJ2-3; TRBD2 agrees at 11 bases. Germline values: CDR1 SEHNR, CDR2 FQNEAQ (reference sequence). Trimming at V came to 5 bases and at J to 4 bases, leaving 11 bases not matched to a gene. This CDR3 region has 17 residues. The CDR3: CASSRAIAGGAADTQYF. CDR3 bases: TGTGCCAGCAGCCGCGCCATAGCGGGGGGGGCCGCAGATACGCAGTATTTT.

Notes on this clone: Other DNA sequences in this sample translate to the same CDR3. The rearrangement joins TRBV4-3 to TRBJ2-2; D not resolved. V dropped 0 bases and J dropped 2 bases, with 1 base sitting between them. This CDR3 contains 13 residues. Germline V CDR1 and CDR2: LGHNA, YSLEER. The CDR3 sequence is CASSQDNTGELFF. The CDR3 nucleotides read TGCGCCAGCAGCCAAGACAACACCGGGGAGCTGTTTTTT.

The genes are TRBV16 and TRBJ1-2; D remains ambiguous. Trimming stripped 2 bases from V and 1 base from J, with 5 bases between. There are 13 residues in the CDR3. CDR1 and CDR2 from the germline V gene are KGHSY and FQNENV. In nucleotides, the CDR3 is TGTGCCAGCAGCCAAGCCGGTAACTATGGCTACACCTTC. It is translated as CASSQAGNYGYTF.

The V and J genes are TRBV12-3 or TRBV12-4 and TRBJ2-2; D remains ambiguous. Trimming cost V 6 bases and J 1 base, with 6 bases left between them. The CDR3 consists of 13 residues. CDR3 amino acids: CASSPGNTGELFF. The CDR3 bases are TGTGCCAGCAGCCCAGGGAACACCGGGGAGCTGTTTTTT.

This clone was counted only a few times. The gene calls are TRBV18 and TRBJ1-3; no firm D call. The CDR3 is made up of 15 amino acids. CDR1 and CDR2 from the germline V gene are KGHSH and LQKENI. Trimming removed 6 bases from V and 3 bases from J, with 15 bases in between. DNA for the CDR3: TGTGCCAGCTCCCGCGAGAGCGTGAGTGGAAACACCATATATTTT. Translating it yields CASSRESVSGNTIYF. The full variable domain, its missing parts supplied by reference TRBV18 and TRBJ1-3, is NAGVMQNPRHLVRRRGQEARLRCSPMKGHSHVYWYRQLPEEGLKFMVYLQKENIIDESGMPKERFSAEFPKEGPSILRIQQVVRGDSAAYFCASSRESVSGNTIYFGEGSWLTVV.

J is TRBJ2-2 and V is TRBV5-1, with TRBD1 matching over 12 bases. This CDR3 has 16 amino acids. CDR1 is SGHRS and CDR2 is YFSETQ in the germline V gene. V dropped 5 bases and J dropped 5; count of bases not matched to a gene: 7. CDR3: CASRTGTGGGTGELFF. CDR3 bases: TGCGCCAGCAGGACCGGGACAGGGGGCGGAACCGGGGAGCTGTTTTTT.

The gene calls are TRBV19 and TRBJ1-1; 7 nucleotides line up with TRBD1. Germline CDR1 and CDR2: LNHDA and SQIVND (reference sequence). This CDR3 has 13 amino acids. Germline trimming cut 9 bases from V and 3 bases from J; bases unmatched to any gene: 7. CDR3 in amino acids: CASQDRVHTEAFF. CDR3 DNA sequence: TGTGCCAGCCAAGACAGGGTCCACACTGAAGCTTTCTTT.

This clone has just a few counts. J is TRBJ1-2 and V is TRBV9; D is uncertain. Trimming removed 3 bases at V and 8 bases at J, with 14 bases between. Germline V gives CDR1 SGDLS, CDR2 YYNGEE. The CDR3 length is 13 residues. DNA for the CDR3: TGTGCCAGCAGCGAGTCCACGGGTGGGGGCTACACCTTC. Translated, it gives CASSESTGGGYTF.